These T cell receptor beta chains were read from a single sample in a study of radiotherapy plus CTLA-4 blockade in lung cancer. Method: immunoSEQ multiplex PCR; TCRdb's copy keeps in-frame clones and lacks some. The sample has approximately 67,000 clones, around 86% seen once. Material: peripheral blood, obtained from a patient treated with radiotherapy plus ipilimumab. These TCRs come from a human donor with non-small cell lung cancer who had a partial response to radiotherapy plus ipilimumab. Each CDR3 is given with its conserved first and last residue. A D gene is named only where the DNA matches it firmly. The size entry is marked missing in some rows and otherwise reads once, few, many or a size class.

d_call j_call clone_size v_call cdr3_nt cdr3_aa
- TRBJ2-5 - TRBV7-7 TGTGCCAGCAGCTTATCAGGGGTGGGAGAGACCCAGTACTTC CASSLSGVGETQYF
- TRBJ1-1 - TRBV28 TGTGCCACCGCCAGGGGACAATGGACTGAAGCTTTCTTT CATARGQWTEAFF
- TRBJ1-2 - TRBV10-3 TGTGCCATCAGTGAAACCACAGGGGGCTACACCTTC CAISETTGGYTF
- TRBJ1-6 - TRBV4-2 TGTGCCAGCAGCCGCCAGTCTGATAATTCACCCCTCCACTTT CASSRQSDNSPLHF
- TRBJ1-4 few TRBV7-2 TGTGCCAGCGGAATGGGGGGGGCGCGAAATGAAAAACTGTTTTTT CASGMGGARNEKLFF
- TRBJ2-2 - TRBV7-3 TGTGCCAGCAGTATAGCGGACGGGGAGCTGTTTTTT CASSIADGELFF
- TRBJ1-2 once TRBV7-2 TGTGCCAGCAGCACAGAGGCAGGGGTCCATGGCTACACCTTC CASSTEAGVHGYTF
- TRBJ2-7 - TRBV11-2 TGTGCCAGCAGCTTAAGGGACGGAGGGTCCTACGAGCAGTACTTC CASSLRDGGSYEQYF
- TRBJ2-3 - TRBV9 TGTGCCAGCAGCGTACGACAGGGCACAGATACGCAGTATTTT CASSVRQGTDTQYF
- TRBJ1-2 once TRBV28 TGTGCCAGCACCCGCGGAACGGATCGGGGCTACACCTTC CASTRGTDRGYTF
- TRBJ1-1 - TRBV19 TGTGCCAGTAGTATAGTCAGGTCGATGAACACTGAAGCTTTCTTT CASSIVRSMNTEAFF
- TRBJ2-1 - TRBV5-4 TGTGCCAGCAGATCCGGGAGCGGCGCGTCCTACAATGAGCAGTTCTTC CASRSGSGASYNEQFF
- TRBJ1-1 - TRBV7-9 TGTGCCAGCAGCCCCAGGCAGGCGGGGAACACTGAAGCTTTCTTT CASSPRQAGNTEAFF
TRBD2 TRBJ2-1 - TRBV6-1 TGTGCCAGCAGTGAAGAGGGAGGGGACTGGAATGAGCAGTTCTTC CASSEEGGDWNEQFF
- TRBJ1-1 - TRBV5-6 TGTGCCAGCAGCTTGAACAGGGCGAAAGCTTTCTTT CASSLNRAKAFF
- TRBJ1-5 - TRBV27 TGTGCCAGCTCTACCGGGGGATCCAATCAGCCCCAGCATTTT CASSTGGSNQPQHF
TRBD1 TRBJ1-2 - TRBV11-2 TGTGCCAGCAGCGGAGCCGGGACAGGGTTAAGTGGCTACACCTTC CASSGAGTGLSGYTF
TRBD2 TRBJ2-1 - TRBV18 TGTGCCAGCTCACCACCCGGACTAGCGGGAGGGAATGAGCAGTTCTTC CASSPPGLAGGNEQFF
TRBD1 TRBJ1-4 few TRBV5-1 TGCGCCAGCAGCCCGGGACAGATGGGCGAAAAACTGTTTTTT CASSPGQMGEKLFF
- TRBJ2-4 - TRBV5-6 TGTGCCAGCAGCCACTCCATCTTGGGCGAAAACATTCAGTACTTC CASSHSILGENIQYF
TRBD1 TRBJ1-5 - TRBV27 TGTGCCAGCAGTTCAGATCTACAGGGGGTGGGGGGGGGTAATCAGCCCCAGCATTTT CASSSDLQGVGGGNQPQHF
TRBD1 TRBJ1-3 - TRBV13 TGTGCCAGCAGCCCAGGGGGTCTGGCTGGAAACACCATATATTTT CASSPGGLAGNTIYF